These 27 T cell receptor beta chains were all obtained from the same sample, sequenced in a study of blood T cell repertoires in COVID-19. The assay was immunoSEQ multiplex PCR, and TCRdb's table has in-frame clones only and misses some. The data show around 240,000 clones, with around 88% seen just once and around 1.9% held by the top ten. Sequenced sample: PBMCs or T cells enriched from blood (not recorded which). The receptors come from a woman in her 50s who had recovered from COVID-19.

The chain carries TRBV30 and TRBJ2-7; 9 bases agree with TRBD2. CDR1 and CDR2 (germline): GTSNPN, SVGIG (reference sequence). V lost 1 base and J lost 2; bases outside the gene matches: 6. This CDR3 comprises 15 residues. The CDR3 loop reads CAWSDSGLAPYEQYF. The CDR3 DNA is TGTGCCTGGAGTGACTCCGGACTAGCGCCCTACGAGCAGTACTTC.

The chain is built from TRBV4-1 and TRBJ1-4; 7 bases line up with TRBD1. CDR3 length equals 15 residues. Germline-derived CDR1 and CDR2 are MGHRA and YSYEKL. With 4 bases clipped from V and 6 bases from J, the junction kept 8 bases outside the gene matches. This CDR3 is CASSLIGTAYEKLFF. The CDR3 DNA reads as TGCGCCAGCAGCCTAATAGGGACAGCATATGAAAAACTGTTTTTT.

CDR3 residues: CASSPGQGTKLFF. Written as DNA, the CDR3 is TGTGCCAGCAGCCCCGGACAGGGGACAAAACTGTTTTTT. The chain employs TRBV7-3 and TRBJ1-4, with 9 bases that match TRBD1. Trimming cost V 5 bases and J 10 bases; bases outside gene matches: 5. The CDR3 has 13 amino acids. Germline-derived CDR1 and CDR2 are SGHTA and FQGTGA.

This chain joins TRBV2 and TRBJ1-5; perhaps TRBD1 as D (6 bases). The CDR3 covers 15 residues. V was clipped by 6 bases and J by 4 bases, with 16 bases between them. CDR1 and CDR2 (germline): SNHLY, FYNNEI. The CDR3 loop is CASSTSMGANQPQHF. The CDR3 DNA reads TGTGCCAGCAGCACCTCCATGGGGGCTAATCAGCCCCAGCATTTT.

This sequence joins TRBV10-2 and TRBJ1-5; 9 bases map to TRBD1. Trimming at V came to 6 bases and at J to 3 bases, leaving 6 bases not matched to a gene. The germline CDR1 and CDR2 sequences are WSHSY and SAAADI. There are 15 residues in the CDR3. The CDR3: CASSLGQGYNQPQHF. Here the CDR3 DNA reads TGCGCCAGCAGCCTTGGACAGGGGTACAATCAGCCCCAGCATTTT.

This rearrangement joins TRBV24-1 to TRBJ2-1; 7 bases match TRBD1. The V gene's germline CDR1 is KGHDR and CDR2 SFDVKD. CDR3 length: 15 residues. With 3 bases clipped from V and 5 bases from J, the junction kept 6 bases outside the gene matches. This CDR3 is CATSDPNRGDNEQFF. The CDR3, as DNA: TGTGCCACCAGTGATCCAAACAGGGGTGACAATGAGCAGTTCTTC.

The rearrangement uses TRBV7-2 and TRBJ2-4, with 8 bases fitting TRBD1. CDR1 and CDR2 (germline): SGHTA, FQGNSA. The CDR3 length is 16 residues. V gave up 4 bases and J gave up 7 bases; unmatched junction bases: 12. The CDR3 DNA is TGTGCCAGCAGCTCGACAGGGGCCCTAAGGGGGAACATTCAGTACTTC. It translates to CASSSTGALRGNIQYF.

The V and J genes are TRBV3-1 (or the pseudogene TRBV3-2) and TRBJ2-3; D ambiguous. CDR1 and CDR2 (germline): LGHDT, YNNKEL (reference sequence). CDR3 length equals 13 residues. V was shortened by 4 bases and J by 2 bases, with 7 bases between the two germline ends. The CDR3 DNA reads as TGTGCCAGCAGCCCCGGTCCCACAGATACGCAGTATTTT. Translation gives CASSPGPTDTQYF.

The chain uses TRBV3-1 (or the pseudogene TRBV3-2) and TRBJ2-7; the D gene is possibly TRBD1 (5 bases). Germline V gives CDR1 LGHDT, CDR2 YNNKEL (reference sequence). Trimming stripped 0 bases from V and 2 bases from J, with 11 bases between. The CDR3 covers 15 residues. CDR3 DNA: TGTGCCAGCAGCCAAGACCAAGCACAGGCCTACGAGCAGTACTTC. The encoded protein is CASSQDQAQAYEQYF.

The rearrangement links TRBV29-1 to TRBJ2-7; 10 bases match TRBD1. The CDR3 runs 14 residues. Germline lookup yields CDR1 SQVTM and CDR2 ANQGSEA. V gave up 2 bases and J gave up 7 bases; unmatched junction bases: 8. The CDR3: CSVERGQGLGEQYF. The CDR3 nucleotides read TGCAGCGTTGAACGGGGACAGGGGTTGGGGGAGCAGTACTTC.

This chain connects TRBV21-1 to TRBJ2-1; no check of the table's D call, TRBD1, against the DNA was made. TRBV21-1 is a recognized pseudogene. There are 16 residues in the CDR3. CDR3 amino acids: CASTKPPAQPYNEQFF. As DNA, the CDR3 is TGTGCCAGCACCAAGCCTCCCGCACAGCCTTACAATGAGCAGTTCTTC.

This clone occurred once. This CDR3 reads CASSLGQGGANVLTF. As DNA, the CDR3 is TGCGCCAGCAGCTTGGGACAGGGTGGGGCCAACGTCCTGACTTTC. This chain links TRBV5-1 with TRBJ2-6; 7 bases fit TRBD1. CDR3 size: 15 residues. V lost 0 bases to trimming and J lost 3 bases; unmatched junction nucleotides: 0. Germline V gene data show CDR1 as SGHRS and CDR2 as YFSETQ.

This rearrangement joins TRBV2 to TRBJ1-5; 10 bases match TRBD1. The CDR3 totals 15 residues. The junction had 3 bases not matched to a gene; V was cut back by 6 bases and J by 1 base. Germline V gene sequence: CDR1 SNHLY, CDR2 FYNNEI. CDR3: CASRGQGLSNQPQHF. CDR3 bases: TGTGCCAGCAGGGGACAGGGGTTAAGCAATCAGCCCCAGCATTTT.

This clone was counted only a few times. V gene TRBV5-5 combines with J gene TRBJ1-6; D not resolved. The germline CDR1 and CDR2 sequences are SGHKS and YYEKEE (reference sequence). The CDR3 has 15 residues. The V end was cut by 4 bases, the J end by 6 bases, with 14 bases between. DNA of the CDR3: TGTGCCAGCAGCCCGGAGGGCAGTGGTAATTCACCCCTCCACTTT. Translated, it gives CASSPEGSGNSPLHF.

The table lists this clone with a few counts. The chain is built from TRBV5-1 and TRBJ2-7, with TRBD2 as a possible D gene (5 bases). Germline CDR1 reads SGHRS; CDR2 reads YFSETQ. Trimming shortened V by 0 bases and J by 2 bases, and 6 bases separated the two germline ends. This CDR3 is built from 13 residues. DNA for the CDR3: TGCGCCAGCAGCTTGGACGGGACCTACGAGCAGTACTTC. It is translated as CASSLDGTYEQYF. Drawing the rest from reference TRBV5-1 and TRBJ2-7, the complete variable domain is KAGVTQTPRYLIKTRGQQVTLSCSPISGHRSVSWYQQTPGQGLQFLFEYFSETQRNKGNFPGRFSGRQFSNSRSEMNVSTLELGDSALYLCASSLDGTYEQYFGPGTRLTVT.

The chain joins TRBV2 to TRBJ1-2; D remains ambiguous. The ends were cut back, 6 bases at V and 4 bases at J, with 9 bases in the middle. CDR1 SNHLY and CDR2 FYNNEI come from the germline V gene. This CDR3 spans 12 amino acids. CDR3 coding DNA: TGTGCCAGCAGGGTAGCTCTCTATGGCTACACCTTC. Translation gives CASRVALYGYTF.

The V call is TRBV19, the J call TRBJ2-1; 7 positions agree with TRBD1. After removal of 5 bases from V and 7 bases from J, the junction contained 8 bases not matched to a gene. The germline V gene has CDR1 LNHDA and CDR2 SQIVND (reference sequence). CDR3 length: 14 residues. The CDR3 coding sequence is TGTGCCAGTAGTGGACACAGGGGAACTAATGAGCAGTTCTTC. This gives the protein CASSGHRGTNEQFF.

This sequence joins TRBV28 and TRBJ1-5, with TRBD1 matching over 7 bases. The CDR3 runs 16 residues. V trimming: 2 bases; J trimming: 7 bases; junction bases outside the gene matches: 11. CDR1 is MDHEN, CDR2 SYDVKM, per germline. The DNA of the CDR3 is TGTGCCAGCAGTTTACCCTCGACAGGGATTAGGCAGCCCCAGCATTTT. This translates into CASSLPSTGIRQPQHF.

CDR3 sequence: CATSVLGGTGSNEQFF. CDR3 in DNA: TGTGCCACCAGTGTCTTAGGAGGGACAGGGAGCAATGAGCAGTTCTTC. V gene TRBV24-1 combines with J gene TRBJ2-1; 9 bases are shared with TRBD1. V dropped 5 bases and J dropped 6; count of bases not matched to a gene: 10. The CDR3 is made up of 16 amino acids. The germline V gene has CDR1 KGHDR and CDR2 SFDVKD.

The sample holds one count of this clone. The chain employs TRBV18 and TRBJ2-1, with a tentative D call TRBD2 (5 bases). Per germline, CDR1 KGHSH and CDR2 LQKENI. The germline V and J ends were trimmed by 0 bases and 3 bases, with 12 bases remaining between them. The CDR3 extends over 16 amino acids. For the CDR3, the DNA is TGTGCCAGCTCACCACCATTCCGGGCGGGCTACAATGAGCAGTTCTTC. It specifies CASSPPFRAGYNEQFF.

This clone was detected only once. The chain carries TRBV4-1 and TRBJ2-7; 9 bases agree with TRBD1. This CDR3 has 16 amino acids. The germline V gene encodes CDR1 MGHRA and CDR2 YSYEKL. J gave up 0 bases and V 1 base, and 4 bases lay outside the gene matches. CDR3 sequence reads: CASSQVETGGSYEQYF. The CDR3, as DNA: TGCGCCAGCAGCCAAGTTGAGACAGGGGGCTCCTACGAGCAGTACTTC.

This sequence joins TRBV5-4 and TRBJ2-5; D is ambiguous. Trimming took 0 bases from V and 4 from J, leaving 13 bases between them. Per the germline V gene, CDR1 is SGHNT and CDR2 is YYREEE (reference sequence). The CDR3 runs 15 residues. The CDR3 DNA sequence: TGTGCCAGCAGCTTGGAGGTCAGCGCTCGAGAGACCCAGTACTTC. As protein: CASSLEVSARETQYF. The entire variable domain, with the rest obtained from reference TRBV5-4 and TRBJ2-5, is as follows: ETGVTQSPTHLIKTRGQQVTLRCSSQSGHNTVSWYQQALGQGPQFIFQYYREEENGRGNFPPRFSGLQFPNYSSELNVNALELDDSALYLCASSLEVSARETQYFGPGTRLLVL.

The CDR3 sequence: CASSSTRLAGDPYNEQFF. As DNA, the CDR3 is TGTGCCAGCAGCTCGACAAGACTAGCGGGAGACCCCTACAATGAGCAGTTCTTC. The chain recombines TRBV11-2 with TRBJ2-1; 12 nucleotides align to TRBD2. The CDR3 totals 18 residues. Looked up from germline, CDR1 is SGHAT and CDR2 is FQNNGV. The V gene end was trimmed by 4 bases and the J gene end by 2 bases; junction bases not matched to a gene: 9.

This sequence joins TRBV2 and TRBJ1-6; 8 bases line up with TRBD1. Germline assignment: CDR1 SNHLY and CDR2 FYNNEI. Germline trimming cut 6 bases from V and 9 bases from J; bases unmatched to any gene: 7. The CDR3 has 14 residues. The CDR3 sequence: CASSPRGQASPLHF. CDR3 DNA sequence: TGTGCCAGCAGCCCCAGGGGACAGGCTTCACCCCTCCACTTT.

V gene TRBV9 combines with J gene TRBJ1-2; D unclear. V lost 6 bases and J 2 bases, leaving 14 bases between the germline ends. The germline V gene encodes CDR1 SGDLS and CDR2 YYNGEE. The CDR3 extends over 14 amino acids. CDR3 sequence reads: CASTHSGVNYGYTF. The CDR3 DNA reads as TGTGCCAGCACCCATTCCGGGGTCAACTATGGCTACACCTTC.

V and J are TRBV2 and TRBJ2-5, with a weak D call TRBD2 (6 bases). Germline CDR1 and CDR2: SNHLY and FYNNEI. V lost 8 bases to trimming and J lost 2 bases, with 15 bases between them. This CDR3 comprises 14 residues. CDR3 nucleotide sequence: TGTGCCAGCTTGGAGGGGTTCCCTCAAGAGACCCAGTACTTC. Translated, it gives CASLEGFPQETQYF.

CDR3 sequence (DNA): TGTGCCAGCAGTGAGCCATGGGTGCAGGGGCAAGAGACCCAGTACTTC. As protein: CASSEPWVQGQETQYF. This chain joins TRBV2 and TRBJ2-5; weak D call: TRBD1 (6 bases). V was shortened by 3 bases and J by 2 bases, with 16 bases between the two germline ends. Germline lookup yields CDR1 SNHLY and CDR2 FYNNEI. The CDR3 sequence is 16 residues long.